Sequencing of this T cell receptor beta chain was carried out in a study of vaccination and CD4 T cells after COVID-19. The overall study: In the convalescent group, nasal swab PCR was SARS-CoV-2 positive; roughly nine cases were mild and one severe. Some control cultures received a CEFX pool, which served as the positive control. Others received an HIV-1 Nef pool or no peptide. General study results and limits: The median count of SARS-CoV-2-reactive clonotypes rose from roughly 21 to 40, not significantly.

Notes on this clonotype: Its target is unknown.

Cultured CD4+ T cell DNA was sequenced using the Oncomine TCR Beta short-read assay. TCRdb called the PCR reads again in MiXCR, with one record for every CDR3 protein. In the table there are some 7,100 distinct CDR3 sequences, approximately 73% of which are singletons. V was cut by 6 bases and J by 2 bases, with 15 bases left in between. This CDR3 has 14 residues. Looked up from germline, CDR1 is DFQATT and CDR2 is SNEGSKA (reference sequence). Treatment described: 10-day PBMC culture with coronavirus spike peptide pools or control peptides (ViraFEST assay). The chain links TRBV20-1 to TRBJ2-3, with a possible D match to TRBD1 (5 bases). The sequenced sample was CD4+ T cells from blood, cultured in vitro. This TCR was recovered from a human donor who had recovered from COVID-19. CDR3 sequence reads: CSAPLWGTTDTQYF. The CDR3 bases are TGCAGTGCCCCACTCTGGGGCACCACAGATACGCAGTATTTT.